One and the same sample provided the 10 T cell receptor beta chains below, sequenced in a study of vaccination and CD4 T cells after COVID-19. The Oncomine TCR Beta short-read assay was applied to DNA of cultured CD4+ T cells. MiXCR, run by TCRdb on the PCR reads, gives a single entry per CDR3 protein. Of roughly 7,000 distinct CDR3 sequences listed, less than 30% are singletons. The antigens of these receptors remain unknown. Treatment of the sample: roughly 11-day PBMC culture with coronavirus spike peptide pools or control peptides (ViraFEST assay). Investigators obtained the unexposed donor's CD4+ T cells before the COVID-19 pandemic (2011-2018). Specimen: CD4+ T cells from blood, cultured in vitro. These receptors were obtained from a human donor in good health.

There are a few counts of this clonotype. The genes are TRBV27 and TRBJ2-2; 9 positions agree with TRBD1. The V segment lost 10 bases and the J segment 5 bases; nucleotides outside the gene matches: 14. Germline CDR1 reads MNHEY; CDR2 reads SMNVEV (reference sequence). CDR3 length equals 16 residues. The CDR3 DNA sequence: TGTGCCACACGGGCCGCCGGGACAGGGATGACCGGGGAGCTGTTTTTT. Translating it yields CATRAAGTGMTGELFF.

This clonotype appeared a few times. The CDR3 DNA reads TGCAGTGCTAGTTCCATAGTGCGGGCTCGGCGCTCTGGAAACACCATATATTTT. It encodes CSASSIVRARRSGNTIYF. V is TRBV20-1 and J is TRBJ1-3, with D unresolved. Germline V lookup: CDR1 DFQATT, CDR2 SNEGSKA (reference sequence). Trimming cost V 3 bases and J 0 bases, with 21 bases left between them. The CDR3 sequence is 18 residues long.

This clonotype was detected only a few times. This chain uses TRBV11-2 with TRBJ2-7, with D possibly TRBD1 on 6 matching bases. The CDR3 consists of 14 residues. Germline loops: CDR1 SGHAT, CDR2 FQNNGV. V dropped 5 bases and J dropped 5 bases, with 16 bases sitting between them. As DNA, the CDR3 is TGTGCCAGCAGCCTATCTGGACAGCTCGACGAGCAGTACTTC. This gives the protein CASSLSGQLDEQYF.

This chain uses TRBV20-1 with TRBJ2-7; the D is unclear. Germline assignment: CDR1 DFQATT and CDR2 SNEGSKA (reference sequence). Between the trimmed V and J ends, which lost 3 bases and 5 bases, there was a span of 11 bases. The CDR3 runs to 12 residues. CDR3 sequence: CSARSIVDEQYF. CDR3 coding DNA: TGCAGTGCTAGGTCGATTGTAGACGAGCAGTACTTC.

This clonotype came up a few times. J is TRBJ1-6 and V is TRBV27; D perhaps matches TRBD1 (5 bases). The V end lost 4 bases, the J end lost 0 bases, and 7 bases lay between the germline ends. Looked up from germline, CDR1 is MNHEY and CDR2 is SMNVEV (reference sequence). The CDR3 has 15 amino acids. CDR3 bases: TGTGCCAGCAGTTACAGGAGCTCCTATAATTCACCCCTCCACTTT. This gives the protein CASSYRSSYNSPLHF.

By share, this clonotype ranks as medium-sized. The chain joins TRBV15 to TRBJ1-3; D not certain. The CDR3 totals 16 residues. Trimming removed 0 bases from V and 0 bases from J, with 9 bases in between. CDR1 is LNHNV and CDR2 is YYDKDF in the germline V gene (reference sequence). The CDR3 sequence is CATSRDRVASGNTIYF. CDR3 DNA: TGTGCCACCAGCAGAGATCGGGTAGCCTCTGGAAACACCATATATTTT.

This clonotype appeared once. This may stem from a read error, because a much larger clone lies one nucleotide away. The chain joins TRBV6-4 to TRBJ1-6; possibly TRBD1 for D (6 bases). V lost 0 bases, J lost 5 bases, and 11 bases lay in between. The length of the CDR3 is 16 residues. CDR1 and CDR2 from the germline V gene are MRHNA and SNTAGT. CDR3 in DNA: TGTGCCAGCAGTGACTCCTCGGGGGCCAATAATTCACCCCTCCACTTT. Its protein product is CASSDSSGANNSPLHF.

The chain has TRBV5-1 and TRBJ1-1; D not certain. The CDR3 runs 14 residues. V was clipped by 0 bases and J by 4 bases, with 10 bases between them. Germline V lookup: CDR1 SGHRS, CDR2 YFSETQ. The DNA of the CDR3 is TGCGCCAGCAGCTTGGCGAGGTGGGCCACTGAAGCTTTCTTT. Translation: CASSLARWATEAFF.

The chain combines TRBV5-1 with TRBJ1-2; TRBD1 agrees at 7 bases. This CDR3 contains 12 residues. Germline assignment: CDR1 SGHRS and CDR2 YFSETQ. The junction had 3 bases not matched to a gene; V was cut back by 5 bases and J by 5 bases. CDR3 residues: CASRTGFYGYTF. The CDR3 coding sequence is TGCGCCAGCAGGACAGGGTTTTATGGCTACACCTTC.

The chain employs TRBV9 and TRBJ2-5; perhaps TRBD2 as D (6 bases). This CDR3 contains 13 residues. V was cut by 2 bases and J by 4 bases, with 9 bases left in between. Germline values: CDR1 SGDLS, CDR2 YYNGEE. The CDR3 coding sequence is TGTGCCAGCAGCGTTCTGGGGGGAGAGACCCAGTACTTC. This codes for CASSVLGGETQYF.